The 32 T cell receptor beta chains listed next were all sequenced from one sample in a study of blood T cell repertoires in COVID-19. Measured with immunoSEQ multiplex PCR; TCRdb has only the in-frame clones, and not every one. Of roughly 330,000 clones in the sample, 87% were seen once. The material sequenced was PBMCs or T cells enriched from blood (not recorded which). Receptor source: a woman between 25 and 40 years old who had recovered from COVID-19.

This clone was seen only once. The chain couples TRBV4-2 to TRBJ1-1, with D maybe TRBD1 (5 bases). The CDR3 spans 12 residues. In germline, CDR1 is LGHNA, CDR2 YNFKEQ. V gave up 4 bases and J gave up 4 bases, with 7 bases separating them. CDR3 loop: CASSPGSTEAFF. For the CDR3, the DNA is TGTGCCAGCAGCCCAGGGTCCACTGAAGCTTTCTTT.

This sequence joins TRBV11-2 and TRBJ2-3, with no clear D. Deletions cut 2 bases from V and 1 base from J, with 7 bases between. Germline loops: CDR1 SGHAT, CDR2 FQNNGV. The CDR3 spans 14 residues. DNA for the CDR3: TGTGCCAGCAGCTTATTGAGAGGCACAGATACGCAGTATTTT. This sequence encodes CASSLLRGTDTQYF.

The CDR3 nucleotides read TGCGCCAGCAGCCAACAAGGACAGGGGTTGAACACTGAAGCTTTCTTT. Its translation: CASSQQGQGLNTEAFF. This chain joins TRBV5-1 and TRBJ1-1; 9 bases fit TRBD1. Germline V lookup: CDR1 SGHRS, CDR2 YFSETQ. V trimming: 4 bases; J trimming: 0 bases; junction bases outside the gene matches: 7. The CDR3 consists of 16 residues.

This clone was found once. DNA of the CDR3: TGTGCCTGGAGCGCCGGGACAGGGGGCGCGAAGACCCAGTACTTC. This sequence encodes CAWSAGTGGAKTQYF. The genes are TRBV30 and TRBJ2-5; 12 positions agree with TRBD1. This CDR3 has 15 amino acids. Germline CDR1 is GTSNPN and CDR2 is SVGIG (reference sequence). J was trimmed by 6 bases and V by 3 bases; bases with no gene match: 8.

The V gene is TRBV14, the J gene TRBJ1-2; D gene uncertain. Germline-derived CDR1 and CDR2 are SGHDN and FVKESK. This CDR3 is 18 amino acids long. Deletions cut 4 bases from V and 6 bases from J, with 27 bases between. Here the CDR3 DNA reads TGTGCCAGCAGCCGGATAGCTTTAAGTTCTCCTGTTGATAATGGCTACACCTTC. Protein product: CASSRIALSSPVDNGYTF.

The CDR3 nucleotides read TGTGCCTGGAGTGGACAGGCGGGAGGGGAGACCCAGTACTTC. Protein product: CAWSGQAGGETQYF. This chain links TRBV30 with TRBJ2-5; TRBD2 agrees at 9 bases. The CDR3 contains 14 residues. Germline trimming cut 1 base from V and 5 bases from J; bases unmatched to any gene: 5. Looked up from germline, CDR1 is GTSNPN and CDR2 is SVGIG (reference sequence).

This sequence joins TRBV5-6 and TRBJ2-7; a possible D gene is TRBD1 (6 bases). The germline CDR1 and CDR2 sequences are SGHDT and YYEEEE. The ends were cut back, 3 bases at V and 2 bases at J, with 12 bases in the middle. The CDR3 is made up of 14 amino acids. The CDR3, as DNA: TGTGCCAGCAGCTACAAAGGACAGCCCTACGAGCAGTACTTC. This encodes CASSYKGQPYEQYF.

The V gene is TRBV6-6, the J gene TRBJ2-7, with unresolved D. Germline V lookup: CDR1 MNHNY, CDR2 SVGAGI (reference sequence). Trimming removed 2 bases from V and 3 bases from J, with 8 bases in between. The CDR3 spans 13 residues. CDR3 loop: CASSYDGDYEQYF. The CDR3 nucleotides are TGTGCCAGCAGTTACGACGGAGACTACGAGCAGTACTTC.

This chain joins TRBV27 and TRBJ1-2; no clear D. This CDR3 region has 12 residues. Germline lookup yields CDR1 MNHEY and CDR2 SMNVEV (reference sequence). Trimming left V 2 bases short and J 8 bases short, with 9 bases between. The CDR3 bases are TGTGCCAGCAGTTTAATAGGCGGCGGCTACACCTTC. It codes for CASSLIGGGYTF.

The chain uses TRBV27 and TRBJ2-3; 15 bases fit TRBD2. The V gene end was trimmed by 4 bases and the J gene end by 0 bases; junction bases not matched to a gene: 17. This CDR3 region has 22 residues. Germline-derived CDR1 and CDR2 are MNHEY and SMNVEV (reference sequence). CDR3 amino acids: CASSYVTPGLAGGASSTDTQYF. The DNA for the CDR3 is TGTGCCAGCAGTTATGTAACCCCGGGACTAGCGGGGGGCGCTTCTAGCACAGATACGCAGTATTTT.

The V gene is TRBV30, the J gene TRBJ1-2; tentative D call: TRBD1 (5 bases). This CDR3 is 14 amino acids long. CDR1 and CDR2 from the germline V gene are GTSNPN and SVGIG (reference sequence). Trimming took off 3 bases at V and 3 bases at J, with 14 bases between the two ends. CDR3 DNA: TGTGCCTGGAGGCAAGCAGGGTCATACTATGGCTACACCTTC. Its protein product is CAWRQAGSYYGYTF.

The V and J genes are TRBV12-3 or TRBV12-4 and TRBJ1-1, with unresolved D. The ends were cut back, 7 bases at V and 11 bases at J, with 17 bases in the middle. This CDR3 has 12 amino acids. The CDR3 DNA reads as TGTGCCAGCACCATGTCGGGAGTTGAGGCTTTCTTT. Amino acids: CASTMSGVEAFF.

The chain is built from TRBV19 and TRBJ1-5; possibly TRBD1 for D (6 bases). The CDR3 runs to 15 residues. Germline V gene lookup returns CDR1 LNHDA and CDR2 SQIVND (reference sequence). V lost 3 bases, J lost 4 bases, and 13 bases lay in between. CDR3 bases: TGTGCCAGTAGTATCTCCGGAGACAGGAATCAGCCCCAGCATTTT. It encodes CASSISGDRNQPQHF.

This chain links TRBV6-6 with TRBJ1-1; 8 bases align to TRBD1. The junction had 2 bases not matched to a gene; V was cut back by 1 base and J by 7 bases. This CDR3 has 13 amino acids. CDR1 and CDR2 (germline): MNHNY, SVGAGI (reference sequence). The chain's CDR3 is CASSYYTGGEAFF. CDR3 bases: TGTGCCAGCAGTTACTACACAGGGGGTGAAGCTTTCTTT.

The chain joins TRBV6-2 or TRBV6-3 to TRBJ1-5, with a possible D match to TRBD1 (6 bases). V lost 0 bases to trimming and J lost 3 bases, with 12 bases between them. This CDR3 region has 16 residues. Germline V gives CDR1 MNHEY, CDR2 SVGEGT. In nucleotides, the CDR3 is TGTGCCAGCAGTTACTCCTTGACAGGACTCAATCAGCCCCAGCATTTT. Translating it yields CASSYSLTGLNQPQHF.

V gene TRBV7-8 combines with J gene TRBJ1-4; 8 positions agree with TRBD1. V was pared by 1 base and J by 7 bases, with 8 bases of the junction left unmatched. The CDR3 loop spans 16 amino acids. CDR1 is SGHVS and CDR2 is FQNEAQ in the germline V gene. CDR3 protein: CASSLDRTGRPEKLFF. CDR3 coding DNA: TGTGCCAGCAGCTTAGACAGGACAGGGAGGCCTGAAAAACTGTTTTTT.

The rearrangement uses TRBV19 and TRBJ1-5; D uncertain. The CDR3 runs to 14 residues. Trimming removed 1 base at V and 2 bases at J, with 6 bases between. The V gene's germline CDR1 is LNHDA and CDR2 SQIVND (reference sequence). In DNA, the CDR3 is TGTGCCAGTAGTATAGTTTCAGGCAATCAGCCCCAGCATTTT. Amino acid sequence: CASSIVSGNQPQHF.

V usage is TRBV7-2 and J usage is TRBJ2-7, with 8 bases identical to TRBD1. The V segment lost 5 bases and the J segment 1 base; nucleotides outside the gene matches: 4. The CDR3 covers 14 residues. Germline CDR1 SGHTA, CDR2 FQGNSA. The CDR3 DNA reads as TGTGCCAGCAGCCTAGACAGGGGATCCTACGAGCAGTACTTC. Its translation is CASSLDRGSYEQYF.

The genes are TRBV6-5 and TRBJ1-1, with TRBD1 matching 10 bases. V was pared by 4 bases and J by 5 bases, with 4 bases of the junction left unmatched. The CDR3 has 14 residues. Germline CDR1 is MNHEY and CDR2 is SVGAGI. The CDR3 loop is CASSWTGGLTEAFF. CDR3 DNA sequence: TGTGCCAGCAGTTGGACAGGGGGATTAACTGAAGCTTTCTTT.

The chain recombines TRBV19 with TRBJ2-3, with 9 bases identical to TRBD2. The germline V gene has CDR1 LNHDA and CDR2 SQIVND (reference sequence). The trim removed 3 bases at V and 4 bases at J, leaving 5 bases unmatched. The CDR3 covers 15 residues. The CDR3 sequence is CASSMLAGIPDTQYF. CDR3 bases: TGTGCCAGTAGTATGCTAGCGGGGATCCCAGATACGCAGTATTTT.

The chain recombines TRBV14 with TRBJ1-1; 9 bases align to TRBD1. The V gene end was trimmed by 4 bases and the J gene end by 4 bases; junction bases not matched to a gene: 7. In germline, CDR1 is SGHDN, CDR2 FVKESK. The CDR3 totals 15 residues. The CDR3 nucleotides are TGTGCCAGCAGCCCGGACAGGGGACGGGGCACTGAAGCTTTCTTT. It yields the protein CASSPDRGRGTEAFF. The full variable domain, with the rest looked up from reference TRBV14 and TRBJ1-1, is EAGVTQFPSHSVIEKGQTVTLRCDPISGHDNLYWYRRVMGKEIKFLLHFVKESKQDESGMPNNRFLAERTGGTYSTLKVQPAELEDSGVYFCASSPDRGRGTEAFFGQGTRLTVV.

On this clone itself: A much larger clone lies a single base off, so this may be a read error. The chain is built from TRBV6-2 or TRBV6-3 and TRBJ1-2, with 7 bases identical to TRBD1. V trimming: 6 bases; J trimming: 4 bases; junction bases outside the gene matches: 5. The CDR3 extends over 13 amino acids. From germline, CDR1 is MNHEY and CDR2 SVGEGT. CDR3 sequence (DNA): TGTGCCAGCAGCCAGACAGGGATCTATGGCTACACCTTC. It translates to CASSQTGIYGYTF.

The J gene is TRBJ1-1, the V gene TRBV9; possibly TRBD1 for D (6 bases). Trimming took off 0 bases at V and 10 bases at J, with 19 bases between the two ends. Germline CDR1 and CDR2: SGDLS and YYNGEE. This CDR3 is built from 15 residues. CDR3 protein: CASSVGSGGPFGAFF. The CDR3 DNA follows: TGTGCCAGCAGCGTAGGTTCCGGGGGGCCGTTTGGAGCTTTCTTT. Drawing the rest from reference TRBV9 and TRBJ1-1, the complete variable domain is DSGVTQTPKHLITATGQRVTLRCSPRSGDLSVYWYQQSLDQGLQFLIQYYNGEERAKGNILERFSAQQFPDLHSELNLSSLELGDSALYFCASSVGSGGPFGAFFGQGTRLTVV.

Written as DNA, the CDR3 is TGTGCCAGCAGCCCCCCAGGTTTGGAGCAGCGGGGGGGCTTAAATGAGCAGTTCTTC. This codes for CASSPPGLEQRGGLNEQFF. This chain uses TRBV9 with TRBJ2-1; TRBD2 agrees at 10 bases. This CDR3 comprises 19 residues. Germline V gives CDR1 SGDLS, CDR2 YYNGEE. V lost 4 bases and J lost 7; bases outside the gene matches: 20.

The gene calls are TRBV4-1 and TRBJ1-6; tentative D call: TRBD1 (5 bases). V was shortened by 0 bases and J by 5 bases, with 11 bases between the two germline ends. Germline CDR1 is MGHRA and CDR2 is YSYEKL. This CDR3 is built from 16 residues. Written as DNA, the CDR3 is TGCGCCAGCAGCCAAGATAGCAGGGCCCATAATTCACCCCTCCACTTT. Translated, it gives CASSQDSRAHNSPLHF.

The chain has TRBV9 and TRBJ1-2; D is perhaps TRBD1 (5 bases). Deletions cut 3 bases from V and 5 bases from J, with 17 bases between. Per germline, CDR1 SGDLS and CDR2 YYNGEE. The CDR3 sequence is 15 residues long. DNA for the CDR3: TGTGCCAGCAGCGAGCGGGACTCCGGGGGGTATGGCTACACCTTC. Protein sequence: CASSERDSGGYGYTF.

The CDR3 here is CASSLGPLGAPGYTF. The CDR3 region has the DNA TGTGCCAGCAGCTTAGGGCCCCTGGGGGCGCCTGGCTACACCTTC. The chain is built from TRBV7-9 and TRBJ1-2, with D maybe TRBD1 (6 bases). CDR1 and CDR2 (germline): SEHNR, FQNEAQ (reference sequence). This CDR3 is 15 amino acids long. V was trimmed by 1 base and J by 7 bases, leaving 16 bases between them.

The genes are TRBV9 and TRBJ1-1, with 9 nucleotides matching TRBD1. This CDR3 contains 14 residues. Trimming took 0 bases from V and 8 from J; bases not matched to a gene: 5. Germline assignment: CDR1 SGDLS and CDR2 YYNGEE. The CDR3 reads CASSVARDRGEAFF. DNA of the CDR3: TGTGCCAGCAGCGTAGCTCGAGACAGGGGGGAAGCTTTCTTT.

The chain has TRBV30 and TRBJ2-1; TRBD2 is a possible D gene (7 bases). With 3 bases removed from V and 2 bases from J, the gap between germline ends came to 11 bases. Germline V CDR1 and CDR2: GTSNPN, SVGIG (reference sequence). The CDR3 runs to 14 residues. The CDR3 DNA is TGTGCCTGGAGCGGGGGGCGACCCTACAATGAGCAGTTCTTC. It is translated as CAWSGGRPYNEQFF.

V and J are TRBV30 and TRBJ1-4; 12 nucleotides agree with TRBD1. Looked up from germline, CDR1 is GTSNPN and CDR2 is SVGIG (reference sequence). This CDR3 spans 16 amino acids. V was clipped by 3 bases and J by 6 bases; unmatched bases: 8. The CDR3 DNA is TGTGCCTGGAGGGGAGGGACAGGGGGCGAAGATGAAAAACTGTTTTTT. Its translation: CAWRGGTGGEDEKLFF.

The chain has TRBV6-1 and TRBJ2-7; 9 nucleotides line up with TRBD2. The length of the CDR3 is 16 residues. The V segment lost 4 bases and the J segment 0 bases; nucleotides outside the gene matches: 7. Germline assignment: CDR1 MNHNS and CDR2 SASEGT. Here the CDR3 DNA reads TGTGCCAGCAGTGTGCGGGGGGGGCCCAGCTCCTACGAGCAGTACTTC. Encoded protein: CASSVRGGPSSYEQYF.

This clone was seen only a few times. The CDR3: CAIRARGQGGGLDTEAFF. CDR3 nucleotide sequence: TGTGCCATCAGGGCACGGGGACAGGGGGGAGGATTGGACACTGAAGCTTTCTTT. J is TRBJ1-1 and V is TRBV10-3, with TRBD1 identical over 11 bases. CDR1 ENHRY and CDR2 SYGVKD come from the germline V gene. This CDR3 contains 18 residues. V gave up 6 bases and J gave up 3 bases; unmatched junction bases: 15.